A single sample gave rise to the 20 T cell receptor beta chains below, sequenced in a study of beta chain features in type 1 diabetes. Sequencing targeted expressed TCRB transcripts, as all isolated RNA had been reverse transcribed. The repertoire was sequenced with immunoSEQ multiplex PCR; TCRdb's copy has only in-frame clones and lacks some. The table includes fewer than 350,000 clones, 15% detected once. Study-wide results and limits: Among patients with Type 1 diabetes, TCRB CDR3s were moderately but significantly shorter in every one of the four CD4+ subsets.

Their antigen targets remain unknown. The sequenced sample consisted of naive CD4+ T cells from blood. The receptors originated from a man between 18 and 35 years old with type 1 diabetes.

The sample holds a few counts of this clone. In DNA form, the CDR3 reads TGTGCCAGCAGCCGGCTTGAAGGATCGGGTGGCTACACCTTC. Protein: CASSRLEGSGGYTF. The rearrangement uses TRBV4-2 and TRBJ1-2; no clear D. Trimming took off 4 bases at V and 7 bases at J, with 16 bases between the two ends. The CDR3 spans 14 residues. Germline V gives CDR1 LGHNA, CDR2 YNFKEQ.

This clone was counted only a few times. The CDR3 spells CASSRDRGTYGYTF. CDR3 DNA sequence: TGCGCCAGCAGCAGGGACAGGGGTACCTATGGCTACACCTTC. The chain is built from TRBV4-3 and TRBJ1-2; 10 bases map to TRBD1. Germline loops: CDR1 LGHNA, CDR2 YSLEER. Trimming removed 5 bases from V and 4 bases from J; junction bases left unmatched: 4. The CDR3 is 14 amino acids.

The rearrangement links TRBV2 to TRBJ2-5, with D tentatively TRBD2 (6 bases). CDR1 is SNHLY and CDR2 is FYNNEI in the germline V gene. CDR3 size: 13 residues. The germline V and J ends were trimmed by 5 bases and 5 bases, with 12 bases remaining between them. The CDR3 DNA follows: TGTGCCAGCAGTCCGGGGGTTCCGGAGACCCAGTACTTC. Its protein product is CASSPGVPETQYF.

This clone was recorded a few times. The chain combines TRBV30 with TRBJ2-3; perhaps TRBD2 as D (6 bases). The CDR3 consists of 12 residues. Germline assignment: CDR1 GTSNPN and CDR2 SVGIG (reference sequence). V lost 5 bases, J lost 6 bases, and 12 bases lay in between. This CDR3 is CAWGAGRDTQYF. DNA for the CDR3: TGTGCCTGGGGCGCGGGGAGGGATACGCAGTATTTT.

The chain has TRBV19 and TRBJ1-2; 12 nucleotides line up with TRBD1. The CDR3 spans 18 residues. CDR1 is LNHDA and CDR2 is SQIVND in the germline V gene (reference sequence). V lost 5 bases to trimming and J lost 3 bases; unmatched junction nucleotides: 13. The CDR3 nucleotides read TGTGCCAGTAGTCGTACACCGGGACAGGGGGCTGGCGACTATGGCTACACCTTC. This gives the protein CASSRTPGQGAGDYGYTF. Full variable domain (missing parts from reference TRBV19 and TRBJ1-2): DGGITQSPKYLFRKEGQNVTLSCEQNLNHDAMYWYRQDPGQGLRLIYYSQIVNDFQKGDIAEGYSVSREKKESFPLTVTSAQKNPTAFYLCASSRTPGQGAGDYGYTFGSGTRLTVV.

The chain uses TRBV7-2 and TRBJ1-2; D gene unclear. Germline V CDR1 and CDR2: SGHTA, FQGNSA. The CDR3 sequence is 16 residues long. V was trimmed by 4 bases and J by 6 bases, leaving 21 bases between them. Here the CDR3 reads CASSSAQPYPLDGYTF. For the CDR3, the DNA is TGTGCCAGCAGCTCGGCACAGCCCTACCCACTGGATGGCTACACCTTC.

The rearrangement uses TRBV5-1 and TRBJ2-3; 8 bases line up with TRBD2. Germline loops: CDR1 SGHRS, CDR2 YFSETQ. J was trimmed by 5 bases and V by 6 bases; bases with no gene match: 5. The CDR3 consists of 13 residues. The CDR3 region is CASKGLVGDTQYF. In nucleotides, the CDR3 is TGCGCCAGCAAGGGACTAGTGGGAGATACGCAGTATTTT.

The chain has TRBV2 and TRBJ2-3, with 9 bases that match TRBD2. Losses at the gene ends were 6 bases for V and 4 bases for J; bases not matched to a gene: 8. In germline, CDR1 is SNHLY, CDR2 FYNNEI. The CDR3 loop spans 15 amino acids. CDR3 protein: CASSREGLASDTQYF. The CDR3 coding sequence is TGTGCCAGCAGCAGAGAGGGACTAGCTTCAGATACGCAGTATTTT.

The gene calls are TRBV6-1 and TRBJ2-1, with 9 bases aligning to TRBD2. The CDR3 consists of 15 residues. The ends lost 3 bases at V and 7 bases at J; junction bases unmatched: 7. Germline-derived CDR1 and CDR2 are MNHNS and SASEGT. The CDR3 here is CASSDSSGGRNEQFF. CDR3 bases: TGTGCCAGCAGTGACTCCAGCGGGGGGCGGAATGAGCAGTTCTTC.

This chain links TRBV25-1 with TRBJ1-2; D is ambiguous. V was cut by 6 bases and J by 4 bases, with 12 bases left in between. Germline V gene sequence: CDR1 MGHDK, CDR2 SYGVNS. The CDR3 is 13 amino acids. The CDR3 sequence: CASSEGSAYGYTF. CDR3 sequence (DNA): TGTGCCAGCAGCGAAGGCAGCGCCTATGGCTACACCTTC.

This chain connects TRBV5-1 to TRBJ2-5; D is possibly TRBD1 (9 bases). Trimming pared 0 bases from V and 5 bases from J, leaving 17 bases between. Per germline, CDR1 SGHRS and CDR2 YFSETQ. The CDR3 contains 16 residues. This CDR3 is CASSLVAGQGSETQYF. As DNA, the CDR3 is TGCGCCAGCAGCTTGGTAGCGGGACAGGGTTCGGAGACCCAGTACTTC. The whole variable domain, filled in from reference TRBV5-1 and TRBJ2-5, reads KAGVTQTPRYLIKTRGQQVTLSCSPISGHRSVSWYQQTPGQGLQFLFEYFSETQRNKGNFPGRFSGRQFSNSRSEMNVSTLELGDSALYLCASSLVAGQGSETQYFGPGTRLLVL.

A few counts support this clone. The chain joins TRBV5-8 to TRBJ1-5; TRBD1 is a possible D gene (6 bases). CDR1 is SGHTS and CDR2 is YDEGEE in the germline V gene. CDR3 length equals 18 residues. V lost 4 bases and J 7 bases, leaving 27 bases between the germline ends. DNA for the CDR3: TGTGCCAGCAGCGGGGACGCCCTTGGGGGCATGACTCGCCAGCCCCAGCATTTT. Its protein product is CASSGDALGGMTRQPQHF. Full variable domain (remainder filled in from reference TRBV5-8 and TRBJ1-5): EAGVTQSPTHLIKTRGQQATLRCSPISGHTSVYWYQQALGLGLQFLLWYDEGEERNRGNFPPRFSGRQFPNYSSELNVNALELEDSALYLCASSGDALGGMTRQPQHFGDGTRLSIL.

The chain's CDR3 is CSVGRGIGGYTF. The CDR3 nucleotides are TGCAGCGTTGGAAGGGGAATTGGCGGCTACACCTTC. The genes are TRBV29-1 and TRBJ1-2, with TRBD1 as a possible D gene (5 bases). The CDR3 has 12 amino acids. Trimming took off 4 bases at V and 8 bases at J, with 14 bases between the two ends. In germline, CDR1 is SQVTM, CDR2 ANQGSEA.

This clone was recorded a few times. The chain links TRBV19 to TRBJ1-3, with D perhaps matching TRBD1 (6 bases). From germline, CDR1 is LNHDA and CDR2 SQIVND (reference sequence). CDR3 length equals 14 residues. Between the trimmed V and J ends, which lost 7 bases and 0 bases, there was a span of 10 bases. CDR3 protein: CASKRDISGNTIYF. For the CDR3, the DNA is TGTGCCAGTAAGAGGGACATCTCTGGAAACACCATATATTTT.

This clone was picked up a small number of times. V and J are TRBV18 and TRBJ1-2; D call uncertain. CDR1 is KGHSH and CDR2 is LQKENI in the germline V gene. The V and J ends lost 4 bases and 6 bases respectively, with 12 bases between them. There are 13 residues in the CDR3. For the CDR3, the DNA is TGTGCCAGCTCACTTCGACCCGGGGATGGCTACACCTTC. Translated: CASSLRPGDGYTF.

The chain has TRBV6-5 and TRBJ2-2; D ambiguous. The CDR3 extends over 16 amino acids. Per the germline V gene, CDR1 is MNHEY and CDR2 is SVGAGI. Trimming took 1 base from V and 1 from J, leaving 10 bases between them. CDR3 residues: CASSYLVLRNTGELFF. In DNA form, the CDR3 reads TGTGCCAGCAGTTACTTGGTACTGAGGAACACCGGGGAGCTGTTTTTT.

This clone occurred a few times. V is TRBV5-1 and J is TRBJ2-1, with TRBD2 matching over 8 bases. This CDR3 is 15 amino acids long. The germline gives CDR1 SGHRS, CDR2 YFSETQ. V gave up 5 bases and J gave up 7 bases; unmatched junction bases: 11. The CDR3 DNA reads TGCGCCAGCAGGAGAGCGGGGGCCCCCTTAAATGAGCAGTTCTTC. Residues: CASRRAGAPLNEQFF.

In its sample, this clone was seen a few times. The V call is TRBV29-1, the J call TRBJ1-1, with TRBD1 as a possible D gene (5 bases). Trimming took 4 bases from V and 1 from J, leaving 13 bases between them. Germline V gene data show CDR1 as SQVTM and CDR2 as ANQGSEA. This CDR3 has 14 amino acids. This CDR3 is CSVGHRLGNTEAFF. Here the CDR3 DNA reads TGCAGCGTTGGACACAGGTTGGGGAACACTGAAGCTTTCTTT.

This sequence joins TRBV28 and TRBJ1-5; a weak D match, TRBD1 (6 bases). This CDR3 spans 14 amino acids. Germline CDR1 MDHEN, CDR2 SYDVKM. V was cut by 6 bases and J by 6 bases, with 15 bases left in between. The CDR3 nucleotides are TGTGCCAGCAGGTTGCACAGGGTCCCTCAGCCCCAGCATTTT. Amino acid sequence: CASRLHRVPQPQHF. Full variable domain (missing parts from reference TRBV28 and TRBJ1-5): DVKVTQSSRYLVKRTGEKVFLECVQDMDHENMFWYRQDPGLGLRLIYFSYDVKMKEKGDIPEGYSVSREKKERFSLILESASTNQTSMYLCASRLHRVPQPQHFGDGTRLSIL.

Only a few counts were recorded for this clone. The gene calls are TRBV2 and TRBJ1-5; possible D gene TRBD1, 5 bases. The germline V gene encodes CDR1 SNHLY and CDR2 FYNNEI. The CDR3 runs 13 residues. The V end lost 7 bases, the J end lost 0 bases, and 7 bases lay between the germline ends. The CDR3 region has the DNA TGTGCCAGCAAGACAGATAGCAATCAGCCCCAGCATTTT. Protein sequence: CASKTDSNQPQHF.